Described below is a single TCR beta chain sequence and its context. CDR1 is MNHEY and CDR2 is SMNVEV in the germline V gene (reference sequence). The CDR3 covers 15 residues. The J segment lost 1 base and the V segment lost 6 bases, leaving 7 bases of the junction unmatched. The assay was immunoSEQ multiplex PCR, and TCRdb's table has in-frame clones only and misses some. The sample yields 35,000 to 45,000 clones, roughly 80% seen once. This specimen belongs to a study of blood T cell repertoires in COVID-19. About the study: Whether acute or convalescent, the COVID-19 samples came from the United States, Italy and Spain.

The V and J genes are TRBV27 and TRBJ2-7; 9 bases are shared with TRBD1. The sequence derives from a woman aged 80 or older with acute or convalescent COVID-19. Sequenced material: peripheral blood. The CDR3 sequence: CASRSQGAQSYEQYF. CDR3 DNA sequence: TGTGCCAGCAGGTCACAGGGGGCGCAGTCCTACGAGCAGTACTTC.